Each of the 25 T cell receptor beta chains below was sequenced from the same sample in a study of Graves' ophthalmopathy and Graves' hyperthyroidism. Amplifying from RNA transcripts, the study obtained TCR beta CDR3 regions. HTBI primers served in a first-round RT-PCR, which a second-round multiplex PCR followed. Using its own MiXCR run on the multiplex PCR reads, TCRdb lists one record per CDR3 protein. The sample shows fewer than 650,000 distinct CDR3 sequences, about 24% of them seen only once. The specimen was peripheral blood. Receptors originate from a woman under 30 with stable Graves' hyperthyroidism. Some clones in this sample may be carry-over from other donors' samples.

This rearrangement joins TRBV30 to TRBJ1-1; D is unclear. V lost 7 bases and J 1 base, leaving 7 bases between the germline ends. The V gene's germline CDR1 is GTSNPN and CDR2 SVGIG (reference sequence). This CDR3 comprises 11 residues. The CDR3 region is CAYRENTEAFF. For the CDR3, the DNA is TGTGCCTACCGTGAGAACACTGAAGCTTTCTTT.

The CDR3 nucleotides are TGTGCCTGTTTTCCCGGGCCCACTGAAGCTTTCTTT. Encoded protein: CACFPGPTEAFF. This chain joins TRBV30 and TRBJ1-1; D is unresolved. V was pared by 6 bases and J by 4 bases, with 12 bases between. CDR3 length equals 12 residues. Germline values: CDR1 GTSNPN, CDR2 SVGIG (reference sequence).

This clonotype was recorded a few times. CDR3 sequence reads: CASTPLGNTEAFF. The CDR3 bases are TGTGCCAGCACCCCTCTCGGGAACACTGAAGCTTTCTTT. The genes are TRBV12-3 or TRBV12-4 and TRBJ1-1; D gene uncertain. V was trimmed by 7 bases and J by 1 base, leaving 10 bases between them. This CDR3 has 13 residues.

This clonotype was found many times. This chain joins TRBV19 and TRBJ1-2; D is undetermined. This CDR3 is 12 amino acids long. The V gene's germline CDR1 is LNHDA and CDR2 SQIVND (reference sequence). Trimming removed 2 bases from V and 4 bases from J, with 5 bases in between. The CDR3 DNA reads TGTGCCAGTAGTATACAAGCCTATGGCTACACCTTC. Its translation: CASSIQAYGYTF.

This clonotype was detected ten times or more. This chain connects TRBV27 to TRBJ2-7, with D unclear. Germline values: CDR1 MNHEY, CDR2 SMNVEV (reference sequence). V lost 8 bases, J lost 3 bases, and 5 bases lay in between. The CDR3 totals 10 residues. The DNA for the CDR3 is TGTGCCAGCGGTTACTACGAGCAGTACTTC. Its translation is CASGYYEQYF.

At least ten counts were recorded for this clonotype. The V and J genes are TRBV28 and TRBJ2-5; 7 positions match TRBD1. The germline gives CDR1 MDHEN, CDR2 SYDVKM. V gave up 1 base and J gave up 2 bases; unmatched junction bases: 7. This CDR3 has 16 residues. CDR3 DNA sequence: TGTGCCAGCAGTTTATTCCCCCGACAGGGACAAGAGACCCAGTACTTC. Protein product: CASSLFPRQGQETQYF.

In this sample, this clonotype turned up many times. The chain employs TRBV20-1 and TRBJ1-5; no clear D. V shed 3 bases and J shed 1 base, with 10 bases lying between them. There are 14 residues in the CDR3. CDR1 DFQATT and CDR2 SNEGSKA come from the germline V gene (reference sequence). The CDR3, as DNA: TGCAGTGCTAGTAACCGAGGGAGCAATCAGCCCCAGCATTTT. Its protein product is CSASNRGSNQPQHF.

This clonotype has ten or more counts. The chain joins TRBV12-3 or TRBV12-4 to TRBJ1-5, with D possibly matching TRBD1 (6 bases). Trimming pared 6 bases from V and 7 bases from J, leaving 13 bases between. The length of the CDR3 is 13 residues. The CDR3 DNA is TGTGCCAGCAGGCAACAGGGAAAACAGCCCCAGCATTTT. This encodes CASRQQGKQPQHF.

In its sample, this clonotype was seen many times. The chain has TRBV12-3 or TRBV12-4 and TRBJ1-5, with TRBD1 matching over 7 bases. The CDR3 has 15 amino acids. The ends lost 3 bases at V and 1 base at J; junction bases unmatched: 3. In DNA form, the CDR3 reads TGTGCCAGCAGTTTCAGGGGGGCCAGCAATCAGCCCCAGCATTTT. This sequence encodes CASSFRGASNQPQHF.

The rearrangement uses TRBV5-1 and TRBJ2-5; no reliable D call. Trimming cost V 4 bases and J 2 bases, with 15 bases left between them. There are 15 residues in the CDR3. CDR1 is SGHRS and CDR2 is YFSETQ in the germline V gene. The CDR3 nucleotides read TGCGCCAGCAGCCCCGGTCGGGCGTTACAAGAGACCCAGTACTTC. Translating it yields CASSPGRALQETQYF. The whole variable domain, remainder taken from reference TRBV5-1 and TRBJ2-5, is KAGVTQTPRYLIKTRGQQVTLSCSPISGHRSVSWYQQTPGQGLQFLFEYFSETQRNKGNFPGRFSGRQFSNSRSEMNVSTLELGDSALYLCASSPGRALQETQYFGPGTRLLVL.

This clonotype was seen many times. CDR3 protein: CASSSSRDTYNTEAFF. DNA of the CDR3: TGTGCCAGCAGCTCATCCCGGGACACCTATAACACTGAAGCTTTCTTT. The chain joins TRBV11-2 to TRBJ1-1, with D possibly being TRBD1 (6 bases). The CDR3 extends over 16 amino acids. V gave up 4 bases and J gave up 2 bases, with 17 bases separating them. Looked up from germline, CDR1 is SGHAT and CDR2 is FQNNGV.

The CDR3 nucleotides are TGCAGTGCTAGTTCGGGGAAGAGGGAGCAGTACTTC. Its protein product is CSASSGKREQYF. The chain joins TRBV20-1 to TRBJ2-7; a possible D gene is TRBD2 (5 bases). V was trimmed by 3 bases and J by 7 bases, leaving 13 bases between them. The V gene's germline CDR1 is DFQATT and CDR2 SNEGSKA (reference sequence). The CDR3 runs 12 residues.

This rearrangement joins TRBV4-1 to TRBJ2-1; D call uncertain. The germline gives CDR1 MGHRA, CDR2 YSYEKL. Deletions cut 0 bases from V and 0 bases from J, with 9 bases between. The CDR3 sequence is 16 residues long. In DNA form, the CDR3 reads TGCGCCAGCAGCCAAGATGGAACGAGCTCCTACAATGAGCAGTTCTTC. Translation gives CASSQDGTSSYNEQFF.

The table lists this clonotype with many counts. The CDR3 loop is CASRDLSKRFDEQYF. CDR3 coding DNA: TGTGCCAGCAGGGACCTTAGCAAGCGTTTCGACGAGCAGTACTTC. The chain carries TRBV6-1 and TRBJ2-7; D not certain. Trimming cost V 6 bases and J 5 bases, with 20 bases left between them. The CDR3 length is 15 residues. Germline CDR1 is MNHNS and CDR2 is SASEGT.

A word on this clonotype: This may stem from a read error, because a much larger clone lies one nucleotide away. The chain employs TRBV7-2 and TRBJ2-5; 8 nucleotides align to TRBD2. The CDR3 totals 14 residues. Looked up from germline, CDR1 is SGHTA and CDR2 is FQGNSA. The CDR3 nucleotides read TGTGCCAGCAGCTTAATTTACGGGGGGGAGACCCAGGACTTC. Protein product: CASSLIYGGETQDF.

This clonotype showed up many times. V gene TRBV19 combines with J gene TRBJ2-2, with 9 bases lining up with TRBD1. The CDR3 loop spans 17 amino acids. V shed 5 bases and J 6 bases; nucleotides not matched to a gene: 13. Germline loops: CDR1 LNHDA, CDR2 SQIVND (reference sequence). The CDR3 sequence: CASSAKGQGVLAGELFF. The CDR3 DNA reads TGTGCCAGTAGTGCCAAGGGACAGGGAGTATTGGCCGGGGAGCTGTTTTTT.

This clonotype was detected ten times or more. The V and J genes are TRBV12-3 or TRBV12-4 and TRBJ2-7; no firm D call. The CDR3 loop spans 14 amino acids. Trimming took off 2 bases at V and 0 bases at J, with 8 bases between the two ends. As DNA, the CDR3 is TGTGCCAGCAGTTTAAGATTAGACTCCTACGAGCAGTACTTC. Protein sequence: CASSLRLDSYEQYF.

Turning to this clonotype: A much larger clone is a single base away; this may be a read error. The missing conserved phenylalanine or tryptophan at the end of this CDR3 makes a read error likely. The V gene is TRBV7-9, the J gene TRBJ2-7; D unresolved. V lost 0 bases, J lost 5 bases, and 5 bases lay in between. The CDR3 loop spans 12 amino acids. In germline, CDR1 is SEHNR, CDR2 FQNEAQ (reference sequence). The CDR3 nucleotides are TGTGCCAGCAGCTTAGCTAGCAACGAGCAGTACTAC. Residues: CASSLASNEQYY.

This clonotype has at least ten counts. The V gene is TRBV27, the J gene TRBJ1-1; D might be TRBD1 (6 bases). CDR3 length: 10 amino acids. V was trimmed by 9 bases and J by 8 bases, leaving 10 bases between them. Germline lookup yields CDR1 MNHEY and CDR2 SMNVEV (reference sequence). CDR3 nucleotides: TGTGCCAGGGGGCAGGGGGAAGCTTTCTTT. It encodes CARGQGEAFF.

The sample holds many counts of this clonotype. The V and J genes are TRBV6-1 and TRBJ1-5, with 7 bases aligning to TRBD1. The trim removed 7 bases at V and 6 bases at J, leaving 9 bases unmatched. This CDR3 spans 14 amino acids. The germline V gene encodes CDR1 MNHNS and CDR2 SASEGT. This CDR3 reads CASTTQGGSQPQHF. CDR3 in DNA: TGTGCCAGCACCACCCAGGGGGGCAGTCAGCCCCAGCATTTT.

The V and J genes are TRBV12-3 or TRBV12-4 and TRBJ2-2; D is possibly TRBD1 (5 bases). V shed 5 bases and J shed 1 base, with 11 bases lying between them. The CDR3 length is 15 residues. The CDR3 spells CASSRRDQNTGELFF. The CDR3 DNA reads as TGTGCCAGCAGTCGCAGGGATCAGAACACCGGGGAGCTGTTTTTT.

This clonotype appeared a few times. The chain recombines TRBV10-3 with TRBJ2-7, with D possibly called TRBD1 or TRBD2 (5 bases each). The germline CDR1 and CDR2 sequences are ENHRY and SYGVKD. The germline V and J ends were trimmed by 3 bases and 4 bases, with 10 bases remaining between them. The CDR3 contains 13 residues. This chain's CDR3 is CAISDLGVYEQYF. The CDR3 DNA reads as TGTGCCATCAGTGATTTGGGGGTTTACGAGCAGTACTTC.

Ten or more counts support this clonotype. This chain's CDR3 is CAWREDSSPLHF. CDR3 DNA sequence: TGTGCCTGGAGGGAGGACTCATCACCCCTCCACTTT. The rearrangement joins TRBV30 to TRBJ1-6; no definite D call. The CDR3 covers 12 residues. The germline V gene encodes CDR1 GTSNPN and CDR2 SVGIG (reference sequence). V shed 3 bases and J shed 10 bases, with 10 bases lying between them.

The table lists this clonotype with many counts. The chain has TRBV24-1 and TRBJ2-3, with 7 bases fitting TRBD1. The germline CDR1 and CDR2 sequences are KGHDR and SFDVKD. The trim removed 3 bases at V and 2 bases at J, leaving 4 bases unmatched. The CDR3 consists of 15 residues. The CDR3 sequence is CATSDATGSTDTQYF. The CDR3 DNA sequence: TGTGCCACCAGTGATGCGACAGGGTCCACAGATACGCAGTATTTT.

The chain combines TRBV11-2 with TRBJ1-2; D call uncertain. Germline V gives CDR1 SGHAT, CDR2 FQNNGV. The CDR3 runs 15 residues. V lost 0 bases, J lost 8 bases, and 16 bases lay in between. The CDR3 sequence: CASSLDPGMIGGYTF. In DNA, the CDR3 is TGTGCCAGCAGCTTAGATCCGGGGATGATTGGAGGCTACACCTTC.